This T cell receptor (beta chain) was sequenced for a study of CD8 T cells in ankylosing spondylitis. The ends were cut back, 5 bases at V and 6 bases at J, with 13 bases in the middle. The germline V gene encodes CDR1 SQVTM and CDR2 ANQGSEA. The CDR3 loop spans 13 amino acids. Notes on this clonotype: Its cognate antigen is unknown.

Study outcomes and limitations: A CD8+ phenotype characterized the disease-linked clones, which were relatively rare in peripheral blood. Apparently characteristic of ankylosing spondylitis blood was a TCR beta motif (under ten highly homologous variants). Enrichment of disease-linked clones was reportedly significant in matched ankylosing spondylitis synovial fluid.

The TCR beta libraries were generated through quantitative 5'-RACE incorporating molecular barcodes. TCRdb reprocessed the 5' RACE reads with MiXCR, giving one entry per CDR3 protein. The sample lists about 540,000 distinct CDR3 sequences, roughly an eighth seen once, with 6.5% to 7% in the top ten. The receptor was derived from a male donor with ankylosing spondylitis. The chain employs TRBV29-1 and TRBJ2-2, with D perhaps TRBD1 (6 bases). Sequencing was carried out using blood, either unsorted or a sorted T cell fraction (not recorded which). The CDR3 region is CSVSDRAPGELFF. CDR3 coding DNA: TGCAGCGTTTCGGACAGAGCTCCCGGGGAGCTGTTTTTT.